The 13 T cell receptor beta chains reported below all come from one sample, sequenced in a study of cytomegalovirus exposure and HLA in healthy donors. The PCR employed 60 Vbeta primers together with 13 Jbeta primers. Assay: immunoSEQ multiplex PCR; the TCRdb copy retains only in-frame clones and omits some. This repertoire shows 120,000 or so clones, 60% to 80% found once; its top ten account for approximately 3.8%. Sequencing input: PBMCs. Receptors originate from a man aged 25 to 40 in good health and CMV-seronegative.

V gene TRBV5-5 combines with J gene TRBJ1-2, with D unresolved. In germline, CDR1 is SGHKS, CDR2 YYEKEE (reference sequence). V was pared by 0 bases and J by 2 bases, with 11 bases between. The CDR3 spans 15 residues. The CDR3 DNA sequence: TGTGCCAGCAGCTTGGAGTCGCAGGTAAACTATGGCTACACCTTC. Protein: CASSLESQVNYGYTF.

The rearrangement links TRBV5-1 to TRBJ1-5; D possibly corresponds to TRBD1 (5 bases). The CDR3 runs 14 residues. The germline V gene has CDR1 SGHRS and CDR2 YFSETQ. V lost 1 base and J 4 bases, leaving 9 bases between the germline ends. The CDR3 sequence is CASSLNGGNQPQHF. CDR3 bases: TGCGCCAGCAGCTTGAACGGGGGGAATCAGCCCCAGCATTTT.

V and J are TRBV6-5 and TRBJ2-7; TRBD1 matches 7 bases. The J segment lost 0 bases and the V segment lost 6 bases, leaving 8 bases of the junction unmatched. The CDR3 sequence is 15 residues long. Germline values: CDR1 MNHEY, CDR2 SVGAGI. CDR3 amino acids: CASRPGTAPSYEQYF. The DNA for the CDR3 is TGTGCCAGCAGGCCCGGGACAGCCCCCTCCTACGAGCAGTACTTC.

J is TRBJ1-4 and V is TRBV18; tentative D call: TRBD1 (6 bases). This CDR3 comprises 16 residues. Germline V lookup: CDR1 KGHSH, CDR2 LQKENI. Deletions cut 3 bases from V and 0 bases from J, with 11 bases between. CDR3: CASSPMRGSTNEKLFF. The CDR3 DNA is TGTGCCAGCTCACCTATGAGGGGGTCAACTAATGAAAAACTGTTTTTT.

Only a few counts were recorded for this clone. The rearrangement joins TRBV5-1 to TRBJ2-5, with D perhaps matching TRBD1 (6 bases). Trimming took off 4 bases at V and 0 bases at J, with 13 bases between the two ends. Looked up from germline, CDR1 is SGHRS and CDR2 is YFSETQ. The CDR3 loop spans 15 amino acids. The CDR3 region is CASSPSRDNQETQYF. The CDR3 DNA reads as TGCGCCAGCAGCCCCTCACGGGACAACCAAGAGACCCAGTACTTC.

In DNA, the CDR3 is TGTGCCAGCAGTTGGGCATCCTATAATTCACCCCTCCACTTT. Residues: CASSWASYNSPLHF. The chain links TRBV28 to TRBJ1-6; no definite D call. The CDR3 consists of 14 residues. V lost 4 bases to trimming and J lost 1 base, with 5 bases between them. Looked up from germline, CDR1 is MDHEN and CDR2 is SYDVKM.

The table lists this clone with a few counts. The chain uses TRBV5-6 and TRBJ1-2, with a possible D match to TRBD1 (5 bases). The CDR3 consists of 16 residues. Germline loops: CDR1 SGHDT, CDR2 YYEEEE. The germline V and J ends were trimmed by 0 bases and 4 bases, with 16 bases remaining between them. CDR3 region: CASSLDFWQGGYGYTF. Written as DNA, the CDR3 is TGTGCCAGCAGCTTGGATTTCTGGCAGGGCGGCTATGGCTACACCTTC.

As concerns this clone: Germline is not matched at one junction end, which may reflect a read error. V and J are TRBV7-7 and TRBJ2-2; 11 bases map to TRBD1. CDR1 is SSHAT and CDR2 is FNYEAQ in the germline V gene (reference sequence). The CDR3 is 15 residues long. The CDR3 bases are TGTGCTAGCAGCTCCGGGACAGGGGGAAATGGGGAGCTGTTTTTT. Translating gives CASSSGTGGNGELFF.

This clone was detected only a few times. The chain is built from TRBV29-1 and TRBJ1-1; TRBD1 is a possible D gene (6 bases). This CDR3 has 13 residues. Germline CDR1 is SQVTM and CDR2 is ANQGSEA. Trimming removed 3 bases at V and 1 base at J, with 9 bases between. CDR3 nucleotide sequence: TGCAGCGTTGAGGAACAGGGGAACACTGAAGCTTTCTTT. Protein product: CSVEEQGNTEAFF.

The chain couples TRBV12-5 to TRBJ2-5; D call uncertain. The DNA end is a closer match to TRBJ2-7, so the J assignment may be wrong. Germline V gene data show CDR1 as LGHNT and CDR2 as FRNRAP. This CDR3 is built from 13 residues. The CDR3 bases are TGTGCTAGTGGTTTGGAACCAGGTTCCGAGCAGTACTTC. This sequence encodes CASGLEPGSEQYF.

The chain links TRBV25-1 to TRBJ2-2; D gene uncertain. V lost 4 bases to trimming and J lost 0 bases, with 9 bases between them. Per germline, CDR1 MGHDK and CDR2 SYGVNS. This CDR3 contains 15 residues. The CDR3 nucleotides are TGTGCCAGCAGTGCCTTATCAGCGAACACCGGGGAGCTGTTTTTT. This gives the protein CASSALSANTGELFF.

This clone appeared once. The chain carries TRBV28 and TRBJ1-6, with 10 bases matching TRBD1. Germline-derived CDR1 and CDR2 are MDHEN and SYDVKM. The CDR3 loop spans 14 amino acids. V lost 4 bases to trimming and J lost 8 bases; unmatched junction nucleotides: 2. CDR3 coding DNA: TGTGCCAGCAGTTCTGGGACAGGGGATTCACCCCTCCACTTT. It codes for CASSSGTGDSPLHF.

Here the CDR3 DNA reads TGCGCCAGCAGCCAAACGGACTTTTTCGGTAGCAATCAGCCCCAGCATTTT. This codes for CASSQTDFFGSNQPQHF. V is TRBV4-1 and J is TRBJ1-5; the D is unclear. The CDR3 has 17 residues. The germline V gene has CDR1 MGHRA and CDR2 YSYEKL. Trimming stripped 2 bases from V and 0 bases from J, with 14 bases between.